This TCR beta chain was sequenced for a study of shared clonotypes between healthy human individuals. General study findings and limits: The represented genetic and exposure-history diversity was limited by the small number of donors. What naive subsets generally showed was a larger estimated richness than memory subsets showed. Shared clonotypes across all four donors exceeded non-shared ones in generation probability.

On this clone: The antigen remains unidentified.

The CDR3 consists of 16 residues. Unmatched junction bases numbered 8, after V lost 3 bases and J lost 1 base. The germline V gene encodes CDR1 LNHDA and CDR2 SQIVND (reference sequence). In the authors' methods: Without quality scores, immunoSEQ junctional reads could not be filtered like full-length reads. Method: immunoSEQ multiplex PCR; TCRdb's copy keeps in-frame clones and lacks some. V and J calls and clone size come straight from that table; D and trimming were deduced from the DNA. The data contain 2 million to 2.5 million clones, 90% to 96% of them singletons. The specimen was naive CD4+ T cells sorted from blood. As to subset: CD45RA+ positively selected. This chain joins TRBV19 and TRBJ2-7, with 8 bases fitting TRBD1. The receptor was derived from a man younger than 35 in good health. CDR3 protein: CASSMWGTGASYEQYF. CDR3 bases: TGTGCCAGTAGTATGTGGGGGACAGGCGCTTCCTACGAGCAGTACTTC.